Below, one T cell receptor (beta chain) is given with its context. Its recognized antigen is unknown. The junction departs from germline at one end; a sequencing error may be responsible. The CDR3 contains 15 residues, cysteine and phenylalanine counted. Of the read, only the CDR3 DNA is kept; its 45 bases are in frame from base 1. The germline V gene encodes CDR1 SNHLY and CDR2 FYNNEI. The data derive from a study of cytomegalovirus exposure and HLA in healthy donors (dated by TCRdb to the late 2010s). Study-wide context: An earlier analysis of fewer than 750 of the donors reported approximately 260 Gb of sequence data and approximately 120 million unique TCR beta sequences obtained from about 179 million T cells. An early release covering about 600 HLA-typed donors comprised 250 to 350 gigabases of sequencing data and around 86 million unique TCR sequences. The genetic ancestry cluster associated with self-reported Caucasian donors included over 80% of the roughly 360 genotyped donors. The aim of the study was to test whether cataloging public T cell receptors could identify signatures of past pathogen exposure. The study profiled the T cell repertoires of approximately 700 subjects by immunosequencing and related them to cytomegalovirus serostatus. A separate validation cohort of over 95 different subjects was used in addition to the roughly 720-subject first cohort. High-throughput TCR immunosequencing, statistical association of individual TCRs with disease status, and machine learning were combined to predict cytomegalovirus infection status. In a later analysis, previously published TCR beta repertoires from several hundred donors were re-analyzed and high-resolution HLA genotyping was added so that TCR occurrence patterns could be studied. Rather than using new phenotypic data, the later analysis identified candidate immune exposures from TCR beta sequences and from how often those sequences occurred across donors. In an earlier analysis of 587 of the donors, high-throughput TCR beta sequencing was used to judge whether each TCR beta V gene segment behaved as functional or pseudogenic. Donor age, sex, ethnicity and CMV serostatus were compiled alongside the repertoire data. A later genetic analysis used genome-wide SNP genotypes for about 65% of the roughly 700 donors, treating that subset as a discovery cohort. Every repertoire in the discovery cohort had been generated on one and the same sequencing platform. HLA typing included class I and class II loci at four-digit resolution. The number of donors typed differed by locus, with about 620-630 for A, B, C, DRB1 and DQB1, more than 500 for DQA1, nearly 610 for DPA1, and some 470 for DPB1. Because of strong linkage in the cohort, five DR-DQ haplotypes were treated as single units for association and clustering. Across about 380 genotyped donors of the cohort, an average of approximately 240,000 unique TCR beta nucleotide sequences per donor were sequenced, and around 19% of those sequences were non-productive.

Library method: the immunoSEQ multiplex PCR assay. For the multiplex PCR, a mixture combining 60 forward primers for TCR Vbeta segments and 13 reverse primers for TCR Jbeta segments was used. A multiplex PCR assay on genomic DNA amplified the CDR3 region of rearranged TCR beta genes. Amplified TCR beta libraries were sequenced as 87-base-pair reads on the Illumina HiSeq System. The paper's data handling went like this. In a later analysis, tens of millions of unique TCR beta chains were counted across the 690 or so repertoires, and roughly 10 million of these chains were shared by at least two donors. Raw reads were error-corrected and collapsed into unique sequences by a nearest-neighbor algorithm in which closely related sequences were merged to remove PCR and sequencing errors. V, D and J gene segments were assigned by aligning CDR3 sequences to IMGT reference sequences. Each retained sequence needed at least a six-nucleotide match to both a V gene segment and a J gene segment. Rearrangements were called productive when the CDR3 lacked stop codons and stayed in frame with V and J; all others were non-productive. CDR3 was defined according to IMGT convention as the region running from the second conserved V-encoded cysteine to the conserved J-encoded phenylalanine. The earlier analysis of about 560 of the donors excluded any sequence lacking an unambiguous match to a single V gene segment. An earlier analysis of almost 600 of the donors classified V segments as functional when productive rearrangements were above 56.7% and as segregating when the standard deviation between donors was above 5%. A statistical classification framework was built to diagnose cytomegalovirus status from the catalog of TCR beta chain sequences. V and J gene assignment, in a later analysis, came from comparing TCR nucleotide sequences with IMGT/GENE-DB human TR gene sequences. A later analysis assigned CDR3 sequences and most-parsimonious VDJ recombination scenarios with the TCRdist pipeline. In a later analysis, each TCR beta chain was defined by its CDR3 amino acid sequence together with its V-gene family, and reads without a unique V-gene family were excluded. A later analysis removed several hundred highly shared, low-generation-probability nucleotide sequences to deal with suspected cross-contamination and a sequencing artifact. In a later analysis, a clonal expansion index for each public chain was calculated from normalized within-repertoire ranks of inferred template counts. A later analysis computed generation probabilities with a VDJ recombination model fitted to out-of-frame rearrangements, and checked the results against IGoR. Hypergeometric tests were used in a later analysis to score TCR-TCR, TCR-HLA and TCR-CMV co-occurrence, with a repertoire-size bias correction applied to the TCR pairs. False discovery rates were estimated in a later analysis by permuting HLA or CMV assignments 20 times. A later analysis grouped co-occurring TCRs with DBSCAN, adding TCRdist sequence similarity when clustering within HLA-allele-positive subsets. Repertoires with fewer than 30,000 or more than 120,000 public chains, plus five repertoires with anomalous nucleotide sharing, were excluded from co-occurrence clustering. In its TCRdb copy, this immuneACCESS table keeps in-frame sequences only and misses some clones. Where compared with another copy, unresolved V genes explain less than half of these, and the others have no known cause. D and trimming come from the DNA, and the V and J calls and clone size come from that table. Counted in this sample were roughly 130,000 clones; 65% to 80% of them appeared once. Together, the top ten hold around 1.8% of the sample.

The cohort was made up of approximately 670 healthy bone marrow donors. Cohort members were all nominally healthy when sampled, although unrecorded immune exposures were likely present. The donor was CMV seronegative and was included in the group of a few hundred seronegative cohort members. Each donor provided a peripheral blood sample, and peripheral blood mononuclear cells were used for TCR beta sequencing. The Qiagen DNeasy Blood Extraction Kit was used to extract genomic DNA from the blood cell samples. Study-level results and caveats: A further reported finding was that TCR beta sequences accurately predicted the HLA-A and HLA-B alleles for most subjects in the first cohort. A cluster of highly shared sequence variants was judged likely to be a technical artifact of the sequencing pipeline. Roughly uniform sequencing depth across donors was assumed in presence/absence analyses, although this assumption may not hold. The authors suggested that the approach could potentially be generalized to other disease states and immunological phenotypes. Assigning TCR associations to individual alleles was difficult when HLA alleles, especially DR and DQ, strongly co-occurred. The earlier analysis of about 600 of the donors excluded about 16 rarely observed V segments, including chromosome 9 orphons, because counts were too low. In a later genetic analysis, a missense DCLRE1C variant was associated with V-gene and J-gene trimming of TCR beta chains, and the association was replicated in an independent cohort. Only TCR beta chains were sequenced in this cohort, and the absence of alpha or paired-chain data limited detectable features. CMV serostatus was the only immune exposure information available for the cohort. Linkage disequilibrium might explain the correlated functional status among segregating V segments, but an unknown experimental factor could not be excluded. In a later analysis, HLA-associated TCR beta chains showed more clonal expansion and lower generation probabilities than non-associated chains that were equally common. Most TCR sequences were observed very rarely across donors, whereas some public TCRs were present in many individuals. HLA typing was unavailable for some donors at each locus, so association tests used only the typed subset. The classifier was reported to diagnose cytomegalovirus status with high specificity and sensitivity in both the original cohort and the validation cohort. Some IMGT-functional V segments, including TRBV6-2 and TRBV6-3, could not be told apart with the 87-base-pair reads, so those segments were excluded. The study listed 150 to 200 TCR beta chains as associated with cytomegalovirus. A few of the identified cytomegalovirus-associated TCR beta chains were confirmed in vitro to be specific for cytomegalovirus antigens. A later analysis associated about 17,000 TCR beta sequences with specific HLA alleles at a false discovery rate of 0.05. Compared with the approximately 700-donor mean, donors in an Asian-associated ancestry cluster had fewer N-insertions in productive TCRs, according to a later genetic analysis. In a later analysis, most CMV-associated TCR beta chains were found to appear HLA-restricted, with HLA associations seemingly driven largely by CMV exposure. An earlier analysis of around 500 of the donors showed that most TCR beta V segments appeared in productive rearrangements either about 90% or about 30% of the time, which broadly matched IMGT annotations. In a later analysis, the rate of TCR association differed among HLA loci, with DRB1 alleles having the most associated TCRs and HLA-C alleles having the fewest. A later analysis reported that several top co-occurrence clusters appeared linked to parvovirus B19, influenza, CMV and Epstein-Barr virus.

The sample consisted of PBMCs. The V gene is TRBV2 and the J gene is TRBJ2-3; TRBD2 lines up with 9 middle nucleotides. This clonotype was sampled from a woman aged 35 to 49 in good health and CMV-seronegative. The CDR3: CASRGELAGVDMQYF. The sequenced DNA: TGTGCCAGCCGGGGGGAGTTAGCGGGAGTTGATATGCAGTATTTT.